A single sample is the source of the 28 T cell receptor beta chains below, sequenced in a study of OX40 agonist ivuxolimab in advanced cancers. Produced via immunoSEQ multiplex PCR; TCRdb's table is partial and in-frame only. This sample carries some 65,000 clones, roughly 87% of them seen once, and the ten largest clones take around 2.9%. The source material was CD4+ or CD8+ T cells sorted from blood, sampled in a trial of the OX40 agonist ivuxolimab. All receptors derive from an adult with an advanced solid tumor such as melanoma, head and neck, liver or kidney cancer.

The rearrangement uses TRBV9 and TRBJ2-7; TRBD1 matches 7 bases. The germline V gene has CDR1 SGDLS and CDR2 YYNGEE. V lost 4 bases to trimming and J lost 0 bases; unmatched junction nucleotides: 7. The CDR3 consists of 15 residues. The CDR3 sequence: CASSLQDRSSYEQYF. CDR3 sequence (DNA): TGTGCCAGCAGCTTACAGGACAGGAGCTCCTACGAGCAGTACTTC.

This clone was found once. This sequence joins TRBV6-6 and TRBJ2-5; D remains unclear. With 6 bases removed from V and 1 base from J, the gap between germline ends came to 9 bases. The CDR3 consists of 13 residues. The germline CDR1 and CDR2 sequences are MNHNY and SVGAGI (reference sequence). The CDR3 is CASRAQPQETQYF. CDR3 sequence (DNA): TGTGCCAGCAGGGCGCAGCCCCAAGAGACCCAGTACTTC.

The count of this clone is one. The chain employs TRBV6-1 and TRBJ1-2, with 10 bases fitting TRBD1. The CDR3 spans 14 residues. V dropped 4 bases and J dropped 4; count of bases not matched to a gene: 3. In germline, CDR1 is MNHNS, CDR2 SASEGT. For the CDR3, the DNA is TGTGCCAGCAGTGGGGGACAGGGGTTCTATGGCTACACCTTC. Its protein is CASSGGQGFYGYTF.

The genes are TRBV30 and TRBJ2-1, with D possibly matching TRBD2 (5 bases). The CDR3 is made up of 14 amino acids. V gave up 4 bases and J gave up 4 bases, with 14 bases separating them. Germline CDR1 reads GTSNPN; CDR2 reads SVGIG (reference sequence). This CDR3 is CAWIRTGYYNEQFF. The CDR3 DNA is TGTGCCTGGATCAGGACTGGCTATTACAATGAGCAGTTCTTC. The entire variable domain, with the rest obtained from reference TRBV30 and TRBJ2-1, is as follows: SQTIHQWPATLVQPVGSPLSLECTVEGTSNPNLYWYRQAAGRGLQLLFYSVGIGQISSEVPQNLSASRPQDRQFILSSKKLLLSDSGFYLCAWIRTGYYNEQFFGPGTRLTVL.

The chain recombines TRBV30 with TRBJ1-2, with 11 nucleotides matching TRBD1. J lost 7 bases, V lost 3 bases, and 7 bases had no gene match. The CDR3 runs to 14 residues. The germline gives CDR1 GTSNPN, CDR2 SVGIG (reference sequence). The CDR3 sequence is CAWRAGTGGFGYTF. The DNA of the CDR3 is TGTGCCTGGAGGGCCGGGACAGGGGGTTTTGGCTACACCTTC. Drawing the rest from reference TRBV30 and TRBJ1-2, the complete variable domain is SQTIHQWPATLVQPVGSPLSLECTVEGTSNPNLYWYRQAAGRGLQLLFYSVGIGQISSEVPQNLSASRPQDRQFILSSKKLLLSDSGFYLCAWRAGTGGFGYTFGSGTRLTVV.

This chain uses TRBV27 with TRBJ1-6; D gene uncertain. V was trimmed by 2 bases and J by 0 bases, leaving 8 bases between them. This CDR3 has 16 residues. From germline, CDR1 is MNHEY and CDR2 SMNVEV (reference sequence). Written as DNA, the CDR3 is TGTGCCAGCAGTTTACAGCCGAGCTCCTATAATTCACCCCTCCACTTT. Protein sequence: CASSLQPSSYNSPLHF.

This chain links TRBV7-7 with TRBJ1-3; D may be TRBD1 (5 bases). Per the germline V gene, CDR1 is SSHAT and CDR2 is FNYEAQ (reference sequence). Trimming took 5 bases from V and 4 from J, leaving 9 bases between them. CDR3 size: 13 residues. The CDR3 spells CASSRDGGNTIYF. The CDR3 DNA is TGTGCCAGCAGCCGGGACGGAGGAAACACCATATATTTT. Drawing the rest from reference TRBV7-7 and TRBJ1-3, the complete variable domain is GAGVSQSPRYKVTKRGQDVTLRCDPISSHATLYWYQQALGQGPEFLTYFNYEAQPDKSGLPSDRFSAERPEGSISTLTIQRTEQRDSAMYRCASSRDGGNTIYFGEGSWLTVV.

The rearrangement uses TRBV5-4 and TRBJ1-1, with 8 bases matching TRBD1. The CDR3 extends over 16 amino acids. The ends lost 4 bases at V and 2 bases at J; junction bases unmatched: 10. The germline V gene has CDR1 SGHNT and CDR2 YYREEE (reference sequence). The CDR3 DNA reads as TGTGCCAGCAGCCCAGGAGGCAGGGGGCGCAACACTGAAGCTTTCTTT. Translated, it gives CASSPGGRGRNTEAFF. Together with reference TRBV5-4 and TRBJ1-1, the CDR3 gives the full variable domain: ETGVTQSPTHLIKTRGQQVTLRCSSQSGHNTVSWYQQALGQGPQFIFQYYREEENGRGNFPPRFSGLQFPNYSSELNVNALELDDSALYLCASSPGGRGRNTEAFFGQGTRLTVV.

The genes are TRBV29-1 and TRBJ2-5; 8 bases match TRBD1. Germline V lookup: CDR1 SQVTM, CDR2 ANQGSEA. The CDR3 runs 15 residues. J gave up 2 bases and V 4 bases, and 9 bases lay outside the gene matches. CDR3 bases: TGCAGCGTTGGACAGGGGAATCTACAGCAAGAGACCCAGTACTTC. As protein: CSVGQGNLQQETQYF.

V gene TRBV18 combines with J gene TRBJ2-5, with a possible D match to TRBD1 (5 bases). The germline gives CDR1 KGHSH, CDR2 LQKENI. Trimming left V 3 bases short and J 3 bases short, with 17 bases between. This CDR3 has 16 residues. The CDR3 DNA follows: TGTGCCAGCTCACCTCGCCAGGGAACCCGAAAAGAGACCCAGTACTTC. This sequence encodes CASSPRQGTRKETQYF. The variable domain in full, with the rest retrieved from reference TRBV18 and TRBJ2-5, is NAGVMQNPRHLVRRRGQEARLRCSPMKGHSHVYWYRQLPEEGLKFMVYLQKENIIDESGMPKERFSAEFPKEGPSILRIQQVVRGDSAAYFCASSPRQGTRKETQYFGPGTRLLVL.

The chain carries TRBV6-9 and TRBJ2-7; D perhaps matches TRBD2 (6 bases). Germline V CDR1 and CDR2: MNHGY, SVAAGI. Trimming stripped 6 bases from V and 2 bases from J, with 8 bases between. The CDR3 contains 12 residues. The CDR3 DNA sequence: TGTGCCAGCAGGGAGGGGACCTACGAGCAGTACTTC. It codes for CASREGTYEQYF.

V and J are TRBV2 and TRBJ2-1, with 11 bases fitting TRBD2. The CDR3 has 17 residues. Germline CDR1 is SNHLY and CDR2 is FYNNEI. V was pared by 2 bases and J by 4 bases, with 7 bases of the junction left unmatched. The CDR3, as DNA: TGTGCCAGCAGTGAATTTGCTAGCGGGGGGACTTACAATGAGCAGTTCTTC. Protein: CASSEFASGGTYNEQFF.

The CDR3 loop reads CASGRSWTGSGQPQHF. The CDR3 DNA reads as TGTGCTAGTGGCCGCTCGTGGACAGGGTCAGGCCAGCCCCAGCATTTT. The chain is built from TRBV12-5 and TRBJ1-5, with 8 nucleotides matching TRBD1. V was pared by 6 bases and J by 7 bases, with 14 bases of the junction left unmatched. CDR1 LGHNT and CDR2 FRNRAP come from the germline V gene. CDR3 length equals 16 residues.

In DNA, the CDR3 is TGTGCCAGCAGCTCGCTTAGCGGGAGCTCCTACAATGAGCAGTTCTTC. Translated: CASSSLSGSSYNEQFF. The chain employs TRBV28 and TRBJ2-1; 9 bases agree with TRBD2. Germline loops: CDR1 MDHEN, CDR2 SYDVKM. This CDR3 spans 16 amino acids. V was pared by 6 bases and J by 0 bases, with 6 bases of the junction left unmatched.

CDR3 residues: CASSDQGGHNEQFF. The CDR3 DNA follows: TGTGCCAGCAGCGATCAGGGGGGCCACAATGAGCAGTTCTTC. The chain links TRBV2 to TRBJ2-1, with a weak D call TRBD1 (7 bases). The ends were cut back, 6 bases at V and 5 bases at J, with 14 bases in the middle. This CDR3 is built from 14 residues. Germline loops: CDR1 SNHLY, CDR2 FYNNEI.

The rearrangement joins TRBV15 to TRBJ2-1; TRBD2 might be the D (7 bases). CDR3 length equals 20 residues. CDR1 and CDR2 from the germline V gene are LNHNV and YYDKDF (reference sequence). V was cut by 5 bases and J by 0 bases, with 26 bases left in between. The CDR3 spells CATSPRLGGDYRNSYNEQFF. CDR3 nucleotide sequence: TGTGCCACCAGCCCCCGACTAGGGGGGGACTATAGAAACTCCTACAATGAGCAGTTCTTC.

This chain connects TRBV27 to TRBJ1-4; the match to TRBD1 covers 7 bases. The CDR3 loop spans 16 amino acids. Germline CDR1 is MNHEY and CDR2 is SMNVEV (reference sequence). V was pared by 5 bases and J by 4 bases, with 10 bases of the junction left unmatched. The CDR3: CASSRRPGTVNEKLFF. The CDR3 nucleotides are TGTGCCAGCAGTCGACGGCCTGGGACAGTTAATGAAAAACTGTTTTTT. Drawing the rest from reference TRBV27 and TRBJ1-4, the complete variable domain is EAQVTQNPRYLITVTGKKLTVTCSQNMNHEYMSWYRQDPGLGLRQIYYSMNVEVTDKGDVPEGYKVSRKEKRNFPLILESPSPNQTSLYFCASSRRPGTVNEKLFFGSGTQLSVL.

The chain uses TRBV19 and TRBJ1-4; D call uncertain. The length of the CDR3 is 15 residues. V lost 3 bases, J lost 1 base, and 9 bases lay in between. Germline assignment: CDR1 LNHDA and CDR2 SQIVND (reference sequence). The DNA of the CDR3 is TGTGCCAGTAGTATGGGGAGGGAAACTAATGAAAAACTGTTTTTT. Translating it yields CASSMGRETNEKLFF.

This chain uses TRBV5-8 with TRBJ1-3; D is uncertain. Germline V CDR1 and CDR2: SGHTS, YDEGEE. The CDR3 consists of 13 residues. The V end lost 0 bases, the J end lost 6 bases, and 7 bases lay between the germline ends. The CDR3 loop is CASSLGRVNTIYF. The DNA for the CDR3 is TGTGCCAGCAGCTTGGGAAGGGTAAACACCATATATTTT.

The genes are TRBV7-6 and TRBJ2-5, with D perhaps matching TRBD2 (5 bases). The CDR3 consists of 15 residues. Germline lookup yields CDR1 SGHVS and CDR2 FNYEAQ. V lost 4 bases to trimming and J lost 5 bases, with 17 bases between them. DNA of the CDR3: TGTGCCAGCAGCTCCCCTGGTGTGGGCGGGGAGACCCAGTACTTC. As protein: CASSSPGVGGETQYF.

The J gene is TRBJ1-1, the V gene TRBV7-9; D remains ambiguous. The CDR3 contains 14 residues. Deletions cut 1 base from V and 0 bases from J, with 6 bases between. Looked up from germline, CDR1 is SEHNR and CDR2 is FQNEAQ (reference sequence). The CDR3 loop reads CASSLEGMNTEAFF. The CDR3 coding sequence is TGTGCCAGCAGCTTAGAGGGAATGAACACTGAAGCTTTCTTT.

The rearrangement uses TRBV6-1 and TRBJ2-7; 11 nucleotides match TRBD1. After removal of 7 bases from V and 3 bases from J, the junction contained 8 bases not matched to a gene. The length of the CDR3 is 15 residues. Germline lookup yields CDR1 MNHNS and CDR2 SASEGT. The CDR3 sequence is CASNGAGTGGYEQYF. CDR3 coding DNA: TGTGCCAGCAATGGGGCCGGGACAGGGGGCTACGAGCAGTACTTC.

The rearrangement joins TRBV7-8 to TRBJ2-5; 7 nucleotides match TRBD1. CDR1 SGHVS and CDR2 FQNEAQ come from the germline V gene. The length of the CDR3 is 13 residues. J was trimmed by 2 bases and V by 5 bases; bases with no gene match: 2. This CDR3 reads CASSTGQQETQYF. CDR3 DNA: TGTGCCAGCAGCACGGGACAGCAAGAGACCCAGTACTTC.

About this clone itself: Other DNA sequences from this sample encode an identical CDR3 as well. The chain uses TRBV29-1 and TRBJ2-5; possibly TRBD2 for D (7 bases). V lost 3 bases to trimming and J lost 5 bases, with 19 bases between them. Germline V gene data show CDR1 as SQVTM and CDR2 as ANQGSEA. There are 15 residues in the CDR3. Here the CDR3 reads CSVEGRGATGETQYF. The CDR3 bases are TGCAGCGTTGAGGGTCGGGGGGCCACGGGGGAGACCCAGTACTTC.

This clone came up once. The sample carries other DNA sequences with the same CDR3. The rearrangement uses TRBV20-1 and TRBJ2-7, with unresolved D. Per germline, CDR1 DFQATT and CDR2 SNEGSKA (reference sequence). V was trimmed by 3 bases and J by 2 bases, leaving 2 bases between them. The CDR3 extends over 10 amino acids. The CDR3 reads CSASPYEQYF. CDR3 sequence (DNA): TGCAGTGCTAGTCCCTACGAGCAGTACTTC.

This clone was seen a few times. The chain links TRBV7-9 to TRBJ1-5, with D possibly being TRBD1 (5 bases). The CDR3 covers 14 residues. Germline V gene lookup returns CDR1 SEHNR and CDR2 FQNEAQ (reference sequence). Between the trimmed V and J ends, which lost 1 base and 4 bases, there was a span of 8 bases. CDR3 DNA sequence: TGTGCCAGCAGCTTAGGGCCAGGGAATCAGCCCCAGCATTTT. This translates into CASSLGPGNQPQHF.

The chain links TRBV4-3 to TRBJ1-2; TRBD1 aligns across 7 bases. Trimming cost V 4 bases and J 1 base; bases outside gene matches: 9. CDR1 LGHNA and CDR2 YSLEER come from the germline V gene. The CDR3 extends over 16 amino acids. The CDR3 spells CASSPSKGANNYGYTF. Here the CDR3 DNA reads TGCGCCAGCAGCCCGAGCAAGGGGGCGAATAACTATGGCTACACCTTC.

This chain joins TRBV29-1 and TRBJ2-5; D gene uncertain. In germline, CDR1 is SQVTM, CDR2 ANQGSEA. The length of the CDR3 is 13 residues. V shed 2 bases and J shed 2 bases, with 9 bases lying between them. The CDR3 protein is CSVEKGRQETQYF. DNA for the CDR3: TGCAGCGTTGAAAAAGGCAGGCAAGAGACCCAGTACTTC. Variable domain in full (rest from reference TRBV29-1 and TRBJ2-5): SAVISQKPSRDICQRGTSLTIQCQVDSQVTMMFWYRQQPGQSLTLIATANQGSEATYESGFVIDKFPISRPNLTFSTLTVSNMSPEDSSIYLCSVEKGRQETQYFGPGTRLLVL.